This TCR beta chain derives from a study of blood T cell repertoires in COVID-19. Overall study context: Samples came from the United States, Italy and Spain, spanning acute and convalescent COVID-19.

The method was immunoSEQ multiplex PCR; TCRdb's version includes in-frame clones alone and lacks a portion of them. Of 15,000 to 20,000 clones in the sample, roughly 90% were seen once. Germline CDR1 MNHEY, CDR2 SMNVEV (reference sequence). The CDR3 totals 15 residues. Trimming cost V 3 bases and J 3 bases; bases outside gene matches: 7. Sequences were obtained from peripheral blood. This chain uses TRBV27 with TRBJ1-2, with TRBD1 matching 7 bases. The sequence was collected from a human donor in a cohort sampled during active COVID-19. The CDR3 nucleotides are TGTGCCAGCAGTTTTAGGAGAGGGGGCTACTATGGCTACACCTTC. This sequence encodes CASSFRRGGYYGYTF.